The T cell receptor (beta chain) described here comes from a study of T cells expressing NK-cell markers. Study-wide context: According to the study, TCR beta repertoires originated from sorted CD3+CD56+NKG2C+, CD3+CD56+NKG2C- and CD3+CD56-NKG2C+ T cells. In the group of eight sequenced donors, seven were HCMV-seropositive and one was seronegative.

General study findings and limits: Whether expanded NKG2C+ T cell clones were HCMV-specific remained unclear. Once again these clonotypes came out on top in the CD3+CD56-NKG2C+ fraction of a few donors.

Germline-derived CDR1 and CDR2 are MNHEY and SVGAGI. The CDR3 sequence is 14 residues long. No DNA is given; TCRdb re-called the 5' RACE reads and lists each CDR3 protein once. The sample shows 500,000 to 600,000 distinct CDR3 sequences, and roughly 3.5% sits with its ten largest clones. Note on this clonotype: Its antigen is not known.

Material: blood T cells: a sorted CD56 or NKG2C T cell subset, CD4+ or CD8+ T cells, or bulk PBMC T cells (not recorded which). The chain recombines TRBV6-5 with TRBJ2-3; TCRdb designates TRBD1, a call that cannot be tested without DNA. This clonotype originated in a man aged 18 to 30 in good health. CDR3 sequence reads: CASSYNRGADTQYF.